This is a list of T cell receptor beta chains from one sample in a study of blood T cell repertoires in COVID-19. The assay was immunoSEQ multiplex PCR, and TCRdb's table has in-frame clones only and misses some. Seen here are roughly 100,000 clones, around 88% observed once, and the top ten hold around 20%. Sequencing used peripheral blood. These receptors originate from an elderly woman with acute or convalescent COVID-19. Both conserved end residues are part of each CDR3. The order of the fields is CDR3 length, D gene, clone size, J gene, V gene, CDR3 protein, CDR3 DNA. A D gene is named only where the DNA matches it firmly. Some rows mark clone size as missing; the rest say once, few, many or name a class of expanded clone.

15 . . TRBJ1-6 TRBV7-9 CASSLAQGGNSPLHF TGTGCCAGCAGCTTAGCGCAGGGTGGGAATTCACCCCTCCACTTT
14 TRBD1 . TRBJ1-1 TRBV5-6 CASSRGQVNTEAFF TGTGCCAGCAGCCGAGGACAGGTGAACACTGAAGCTTTCTTT
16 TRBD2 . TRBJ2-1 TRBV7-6 CASRRSGGASYNEQFF TGTGCCAGCAGGAGAAGCGGGGGGGCGTCCTACAATGAGCAGTTCTTC
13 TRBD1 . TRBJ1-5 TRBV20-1 CSARGQANQPQHF TGCAGTGCTCGTGGACAGGCCAATCAGCCCCAGCATTTT
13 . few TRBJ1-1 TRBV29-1 CSVGRQMNTEAFF TGCAGCGTTGGAAGACAGATGAACACTGAAGCTTTCTTT
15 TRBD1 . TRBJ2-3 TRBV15 CATSRVGQGVDTQYF TGTGCCACCAGCAGAGTGGGACAGGGAGTAGATACGCAGTATTTT
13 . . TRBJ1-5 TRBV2 CASSPDRNQPQHF TGTGCCAGCAGTCCTGACAGGAATCAGCCCCAGCATTTT
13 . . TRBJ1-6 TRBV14 CASSQDLYSPLHF TGTGCCAGCAGCCAAGACCTTTATTCACCCCTCCACTTT
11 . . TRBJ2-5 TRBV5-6 CASSLGRAQYF TGTGCCAGCAGCTTGGGGCGGGCCCAGTACTTC
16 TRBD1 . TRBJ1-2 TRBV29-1 CSVGGGDRGRDYGYTF TGCAGCGTTGGTGGGGGGGACAGGGGAAGGGACTATGGCTACACCTTC
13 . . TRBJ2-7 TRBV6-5 CATVGTLSYEQYF TGTGCCACCGTAGGGACACTTTCCTACGAGCAGTACTTC
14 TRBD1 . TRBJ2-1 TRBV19 CASSRTGTYNEQFF TGTGCCAGTAGTAGGACAGGTACCTACAATGAGCAGTTCTTC
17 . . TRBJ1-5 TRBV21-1 CASSFPKDRFSNQPQHF TGTGCCAGCAGCTTCCCTAAAGACAGGTTTAGCAATCAGCCCCAGCATTTT
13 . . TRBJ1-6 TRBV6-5 CASSYAGFSPLHF TGTGCCAGCAGTTACGCGGGGTTTTCACCCCTCCACTTT
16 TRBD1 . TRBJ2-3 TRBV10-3 CAISEPIQGAGDTQYF TGTGCCATCAGTGAACCTATCCAGGGGGCGGGAGATACGCAGTATTTT
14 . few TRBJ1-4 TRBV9 CASSPTRGNEKLFF TGTGCCAGCAGCCCGACGCGGGGAAATGAAAAACTGTTTTTT
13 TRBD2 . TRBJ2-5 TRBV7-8 CASSPSGEGTQYF TGTGCCAGCAGCCCTAGCGGGGAGGGGACCCAGTACTTC
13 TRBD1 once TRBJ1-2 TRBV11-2 CASSLGQGYGYTF TGTGCCAGCAGCTTAGGACAGGGCTATGGCTACACCTTC
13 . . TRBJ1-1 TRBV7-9 CASSAQGSTEAFF TGTGCCAGCAGCGCACAGGGAAGCACTGAAGCTTTCTTT
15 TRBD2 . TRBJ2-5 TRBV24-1 CATSEERGGWETQYF TGTGCCACCAGTGAGGAGCGGGGGGGCTGGGAGACCCAGTACTTC
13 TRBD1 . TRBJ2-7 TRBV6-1 CASSWDSSYEQYF TGTGCCAGCAGTTGGGACAGCTCCTACGAGCAGTACTTC
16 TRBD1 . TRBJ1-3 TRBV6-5 CASSYQGDSRKNTIYF TGTGCCAGCAGTTACCAAGGGGACAGCAGAAAAAACACCATATATTTT
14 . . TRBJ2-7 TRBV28 CASSHMGVEEEQYF TGTGCCAGCAGCCACATGGGAGTAGAAGAAGAGCAGTACTTC
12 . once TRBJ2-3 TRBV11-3 CASSLEVATQYF TGTGCCAGCAGCTTAGAAGTGGCTACGCAGTATTTT
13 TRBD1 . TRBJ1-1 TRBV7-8 CASSLRQGTEAFF TGTGCCAGCAGCTTACGACAGGGGACCGAAGCTTTCTTT
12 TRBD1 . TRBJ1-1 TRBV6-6 CASKGQVAEAFF TGTGCCAGCAAAGGACAGGTGGCTGAAGCTTTCTTT
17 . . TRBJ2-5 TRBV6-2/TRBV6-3 CASSYPQVRGPGETQYF TGTGCCAGCAGTTACCCCCAGGTTCGGGGTCCGGGAGAGACCCAGTACTTC
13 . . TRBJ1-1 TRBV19 CASSIQGSTEAFF TGTGCCAGTAGTATTCAGGGATCCACTGAAGCTTTCTTT
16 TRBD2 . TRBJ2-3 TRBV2 CASHLAGGGGTDTQYF TGTGCCAGCCATCTAGCGGGGGGAGGGGGCACAGATACGCAGTATTTT
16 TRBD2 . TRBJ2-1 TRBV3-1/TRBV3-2 CASSPRWTELGGEQFF TGTGCCAGCAGCCCTCGCTGGACGGAACTGGGAGGGGAGCAGTTCTTC
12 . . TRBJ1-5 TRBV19 CASSIDQRAQHF TGTGCCAGTAGTATAGATCAGAGGGCCCAGCATTTT
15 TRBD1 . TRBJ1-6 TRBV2 CASSQQGARNSPLHF TGTGCCAGCAGCCAACAGGGGGCGCGGAATTCACCCCTCCACTTT
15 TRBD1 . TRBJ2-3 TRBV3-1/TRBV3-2 CASSPRGRGTDTQYF TGTGCCAGCAGCCCCAGGGGGCGAGGAACAGATACGCAGTATTTT